These 28 T cell receptor beta chains were sequenced from one sample in a study of blood T cells in healthy people across ages. Then a second PCR, running roughly 7 to 11 cycles, was carried out with a sample-barcoded 5' primer and a J-beta primer mix. TCRdb reanalysed the 5' RACE reads using MiXCR and keeps one entry per CDR3 protein. This sample has 700,000 or so distinct CDR3 sequences, with around 43% found just once. Sequencing was done on a sample of blood. The source is a man older than 75 in good health.

This clonotype occurred many times. The CDR3 bases are TGTGCCAGCAGACTTAGCGGGGGATCCTACGAGCAGTACTTC. Amino acid sequence: CASRLSGGSYEQYF. This chain links TRBV6-5 with TRBJ2-7, with 9 positions matching TRBD2. Germline values: CDR1 MNHEY, CDR2 SVGAGI. The junction had 4 bases not matched to a gene; V was cut back by 6 bases and J by 1 base. The CDR3 runs to 14 residues.

This clonotype was seen more than once but under ten times. This chain links TRBV6-2 or TRBV6-3 with TRBJ2-5, with 13 bases identical to TRBD2. The length of the CDR3 is 15 residues. Trimming removed 4 bases from V and 1 base from J; junction bases left unmatched: 0. Germline loops: CDR1 MNHEY, CDR2 SVGEGT. CDR3 nucleotides: TGTGCCAGCAGTTGGACTAGCGGGGGCCAAGAGACCCAGTACTTC. Protein product: CASSWTSGGQETQYF.

This rearrangement joins TRBV15 to TRBJ2-1, with D maybe TRBD1 (6 bases). Germline-derived CDR1 and CDR2 are LNHNV and YYDKDF (reference sequence). V lost 5 bases and J 10 bases, leaving 15 bases between the germline ends. The CDR3 contains 13 residues. The CDR3 DNA reads as TGTGCCACCAGCCCCAGGGGTTTCATAGAGCAGTTCTTC. Protein: CATSPRGFIEQFF.

The chain employs TRBV20-1 and TRBJ2-3, with TRBD1 matching over 9 bases. The ends lost 1 base at V and 6 bases at J; junction bases unmatched: 14. The germline V gene has CDR1 DFQATT and CDR2 SNEGSKA (reference sequence). This CDR3 comprises 17 residues. Written as DNA, the CDR3 is TGCAGTGCTAGAGTGGCCCCAACAGGGGGCAAGTTGGATACGCAGTATTTT. Its protein product is CSARVAPTGGKLDTQYF.

This clonotype was counted ten times or more. The chain employs TRBV6-2 or TRBV6-3 and TRBJ2-1, with TRBD2 matching over 11 bases. The CDR3 length is 15 residues. Unmatched junction bases numbered 8, after V lost 6 bases and J lost 7 bases. Germline CDR1 is MNHEY and CDR2 is SVGEGT. CDR3 loop: CASSLLAGVGNEQFF. In nucleotides, the CDR3 is TGTGCCAGCAGCCTACTAGCGGGAGTCGGAAATGAGCAGTTCTTC.

This rearrangement joins TRBV4-2 to TRBJ2-3; the match to TRBD2 covers 9 bases. The CDR3 spans 19 residues. The germline V gene encodes CDR1 LGHNA and CDR2 YNFKEQ. With 0 bases clipped from V and 2 bases from J, the junction kept 12 bases outside the gene matches. The CDR3 coding sequence is TGTGCCAGCAGCCAAGAGTATAGGGCTAGCGGGGCCTCCACAGATACGCAGTATTTT. As protein: CASSQEYRASGASTDTQYF.

This clonotype showed up just a few times. V is TRBV6-2 or TRBV6-3 and J is TRBJ2-6, with D unclear. The CDR3 runs to 13 residues. From germline, CDR1 is MNHEY and CDR2 SVGEGT. Deletions cut 8 bases from V and 15 bases from J, with 20 bases between. CDR3 bases: TGTGCCAGCGGAGACGGTCTGTATCGGTCCCTGACTTTC. Protein sequence: CASGDGLYRSLTF.

The rearrangement uses TRBV7-2 and TRBJ2-2; TRBD2 agrees at 9 bases. Germline CDR1 SGHTA, CDR2 FQGNSA. Trimming at V came to 3 bases and at J to 4 bases, leaving 9 bases not matched to a gene. This CDR3 is 17 amino acids long. CDR3 sequence (DNA): TGTGCCAGCAGCTTGGACGGGACTAGCCGGGCCACCGGGGAGCTGTTTTTT. This gives the protein CASSLDGTSRATGELFF.

Concerning this clonotype itself: The CDR3 ends on some other residue instead of the conserved phenylalanine or tryptophan, so this is likely a read error. V and J are TRBV20-1 and TRBJ1-2, with no clear D. CDR1 is DFQATT, CDR2 SNEGSKA, per germline (reference sequence). The CDR3 loop spans 12 amino acids. V lost 3 bases, J lost 4 bases, and 9 bases lay in between. CDR3 bases: TGCAGTGCTAGCGCGGGCGCCTATGGCTACACCTTA. Amino acid sequence: CSASAGAYGYTL.

The CDR3 is CSVEGGQGNGGYTF. The CDR3 region has the DNA TGCAGCGTTGAAGGAGGACAGGGGAACGGGGGCTACACCTTC. The rearrangement links TRBV29-1 to TRBJ1-2; 9 nucleotides match TRBD1. The junction had 8 bases not matched to a gene; V was cut back by 1 base and J by 8 bases. The length of the CDR3 is 14 residues. The germline V gene encodes CDR1 SQVTM and CDR2 ANQGSEA.

This clonotype was recorded a few times. At one boundary the junction diverges from the germline segment, which might be a read error. The rearrangement joins TRBV7-3 to TRBJ2-3, with D unclear. This CDR3 is built from 13 residues. CDR1 SGHTA and CDR2 FQGTGA come from the germline V gene. The CDR3 reads CASSLHSTDTQYF. In DNA, the CDR3 is TGCGCCAGCAGCTTACACAGCACAGATACGCAGTATTTT.

The genes are TRBV20-1 and TRBJ2-3; D not certain. Germline V gene sequence: CDR1 DFQATT, CDR2 SNEGSKA (reference sequence). Trimming cost V 1 base and J 2 bases, with 7 bases left between them. The CDR3 is 13 amino acids. The CDR3 spells CSARVLTTDTQYF. The CDR3 nucleotides read TGCAGTGCTAGAGTCCTGACCACAGATACGCAGTATTTT.

The chain uses TRBV9 and TRBJ2-7; TRBD2 matches 7 bases. Germline V gene sequence: CDR1 SGDLS, CDR2 YYNGEE. The CDR3 is made up of 15 amino acids. V shed 3 bases and J 3 bases; nucleotides not matched to a gene: 9. The CDR3: CASSAGLAVNYEQYF. The CDR3 DNA follows: TGTGCCAGCAGCGCGGGTCTAGCGGTAAACTACGAGCAGTACTTC.

Comments on this clonotype: This may be a read error: a much more frequent sequence differs by one nucleotide. The chain carries TRBV29-1 and TRBJ2-4, with TRBD1 as a possible D gene (7 bases). CDR3 size: 16 residues. The germline V gene has CDR1 SQVTM and CDR2 ANQGSEA. Trimming took 1 base from V and 1 from J, leaving 14 bases between them. Here the CDR3 reads CSVEVRGAGAKNIQYF. In DNA form, the CDR3 reads TGCAGCGTTGAAGTCAGGGGGGCTGGGGCCAAAAACATTCAGTACTTC.

The CDR3, as DNA: TGTGCCAGCAGCGTAGAGGACGCTAGCGGGGGCCAGTACTTC. Its translation is CASSVEDASGGQYF. V usage is TRBV9 and J usage is TRBJ2-5; 10 nucleotides align to TRBD2. J was trimmed by 10 bases and V by 0 bases; bases with no gene match: 6. The CDR3 contains 14 residues. Germline values: CDR1 SGDLS, CDR2 YYNGEE.

This clonotype was detected many times. Possible read error: a much larger clone is one base away. The rearrangement joins TRBV29-1 to TRBJ2-1; tentatively, D is TRBD1 or TRBD2 (5 bases each). V was trimmed by 7 bases and J by 9 bases, leaving 13 bases between them. This CDR3 is built from 11 residues. The germline V gene has CDR1 SQVTM and CDR2 ANQGSEA. For the CDR3, the DNA is TGCAGCGGTAGGGACCTCGGTGAGCAGTTCTTC. Translating gives CSGRDLGEQFF.

The chain combines TRBV20-1 with TRBJ1-5; 7 bases agree with TRBD1. Per germline, CDR1 DFQATT and CDR2 SNEGSKA (reference sequence). The J segment lost 4 bases and the V segment lost 5 bases, leaving 14 bases of the junction unmatched. The CDR3 sequence is 16 residues long. CDR3 sequence: CSAGYTGVYWNQPQHF. CDR3 nucleotides: TGCAGTGCTGGATACACAGGGGTTTATTGGAATCAGCCCCAGCATTTT.

This clonotype was counted at least ten times. The chain combines TRBV29-1 with TRBJ2-1, with a tentative D call TRBD1 (7 bases). Trimming took off 1 base at V and 8 bases at J, with 12 bases between the two ends. The CDR3 runs to 13 residues. Germline V CDR1 and CDR2: SQVTM, ANQGSEA. DNA for the CDR3: TGCAGCGTTGAAGCAGGGGGGAGCTATGAGCAGTTCTTC. This codes for CSVEAGGSYEQFF.

The J gene is TRBJ1-1, the V gene TRBV20-1; weak D call: TRBD1 (5 bases). Trimming removed 6 bases at V and 0 bases at J, with 17 bases between. The length of the CDR3 is 15 residues. In germline, CDR1 is DFQATT, CDR2 SNEGSKA (reference sequence). CDR3 sequence (DNA): TGCAGTGCCTCACGGGACCCTATTATGAACACTGAAGCTTTCTTT. It encodes CSASRDPIMNTEAFF.

This clonotype was counted only a few times. The V and J genes are TRBV6-5 and TRBJ2-3; D could derive from TRBD1 or TRBD2 (5 bases each). This CDR3 has 17 amino acids. The germline CDR1 and CDR2 sequences are MNHEY and SVGAGI. Trimming took 0 bases from V and 0 from J, leaving 13 bases between them. CDR3 in amino acids: CASSYSRGWSSTDTQYF. The CDR3 DNA sequence: TGTGCCAGCAGTTACTCGAGGGGTTGGTCTAGCACAGATACGCAGTATTTT.

This clonotype was seen a few times. The CDR3 nucleotides read TGTGCCAGCAGCGGAGTGAGGGACAGGGTCGCTTCAAACATTCAGTACTTC. Its protein is CASSGVRDRVASNIQYF. V gene TRBV4-2 combines with J gene TRBJ2-4; 9 bases are a match to TRBD1. From germline, CDR1 is LGHNA and CDR2 YNFKEQ. Trimming at V came to 5 bases and at J to 6 bases, leaving 14 bases not matched to a gene. The CDR3 extends over 17 amino acids.

V usage is TRBV6-2 or TRBV6-3 and J usage is TRBJ2-4; 7 bases fit TRBD1. With the DNA end fitting TRBJ2-7 better, the J assignment may be wrong. Germline CDR1 reads MNHEY; CDR2 reads SVGEGT. CDR3 length equals 12 residues. CDR3 sequence (DNA): TGTGCCAGCCAGACAGGGAACTACGAGCAGTACTTC. Translated: CASQTGNYEQYF.

The rearrangement joins TRBV16 to TRBJ1-1, with D hard to call. The CDR3 totals 13 residues. Looked up from germline, CDR1 is KGHSY and CDR2 is FQNENV. V shed 4 bases and J shed 5 bases, with 11 bases lying between them. CDR3 in DNA: TGTGCCAGCAGCCCAGATTCGGTAACTGAAGCTTTCTTT. Translation gives CASSPDSVTEAFF.

This rearrangement joins TRBV5-5 to TRBJ2-7, with 7 bases lining up with TRBD1. The DNA matches TRBJ2-5 better at its end, which makes the J call doubtful. CDR1 SGHKS and CDR2 YYEKEE come from the germline V gene (reference sequence). The CDR3 totals 16 residues. The CDR3 spells CASSFQGTDLQETQYF. The CDR3 DNA reads as TGTGCCAGCAGCTTTCAAGGGACAGATTTACAGGAGACCCAGTACTTC.

CDR3 coding DNA: TGTGCCAGCAGCCCTGCGACTGGCTACAATGAGCAGTTCTTC. It translates to CASSPATGYNEQFF. V gene TRBV11-3 combines with J gene TRBJ2-1; no definite D call. V was shortened by 5 bases and J by 3 bases, with 11 bases between the two germline ends. This CDR3 region has 14 residues. Per germline, CDR1 SGHNT and CDR2 YENEEA.

This clonotype has only one observation. This chain uses TRBV2 with TRBJ2-4; a possible D gene is TRBD1 (6 bases). The J call may be in error: the DNA end matches TRBJ2-7 better. Per germline, CDR1 SNHLY and CDR2 FYNNEI. The length of the CDR3 is 16 residues. For the CDR3, the DNA is TGTGCCAGCAGTGAAATGGGGGCGCGAAGGTTTCACGAGCAGTACTTC. Residues: CASSEMGARRFHEQYF.

V is TRBV29-1 and J is TRBJ1-1; TRBD1 might be the D (5 bases). With 6 bases removed from V and 0 bases from J, the gap between germline ends came to 17 bases. The CDR3 is 15 residues long. The germline V gene has CDR1 SQVTM and CDR2 ANQGSEA. This CDR3 is CSVGTPGRVNTEAFF. The CDR3 bases are TGCAGCGTAGGGACCCCAGGGAGGGTGAACACTGAAGCTTTCTTT. The full variable domain, completed using reference TRBV29-1 and TRBJ1-1, is SAVISQKPSRDICQRGTSLTIQCQVDSQVTMMFWYRQQPGQSLTLIATANQGSEATYESGFVIDKFPISRPNLTFSTLTVSNMSPEDSSIYLCSVGTPGRVNTEAFFGQGTRLTVV.

This clonotype has more than one count but fewer than ten. The chain is built from TRBV11-2 and TRBJ2-5; weak D call: TRBD2 (5 bases). This CDR3 is 13 amino acids long. Germline lookup yields CDR1 SGHAT and CDR2 FQNNGV. V was pared by 5 bases and J by 5 bases, with 12 bases between. Here the CDR3 reads CASSRTRTETQYF. CDR3 bases: TGTGCCAGCAGCCGAACTAGAACGGAGACCCAGTACTTC. The entire variable domain, with the rest obtained from reference TRBV11-2 and TRBJ2-5, is as follows: EAGVAQSPRYKIIEKRQSVAFWCNPISGHATLYWYQQILGQGPKLLIQFQNNGVVDDSQLPKDRFSAERLKGVDSTLKIQPAKLEDSAVYLCASSRTRTETQYFGPGTRLLVL.